This entry features one TCR beta chain sequence. Its antigen is unidentified. UMIs that included a 6-nucleotide sample barcode were added by template switching, which took place during cDNA synthesis. Each CDR3 protein gets one entry in TCRdb, which reprocessed the 5' RACE reads and gives no DNA. Its table lists about 150,000 distinct CDR3 sequences. This specimen belongs to a study of monozygotic twins with inflammatory bowel disease. Study results and caveats: The analysis did not separate different T cell subtypes.

Germline V gives CDR1 DFQATT, CDR2 SNEGSKA (reference sequence). The CDR3 spans 16 residues. This clonotype was obtained from a human donor with ulcerative colitis or Crohn's disease, or a healthy co-twin of an affected twin (not recorded which). The sequenced material came from blood. J is TRBJ2-7 and V is TRBV20-1; TCRdb's D call of TRBD1 is untestable without DNA. CDR3 sequence: CSARKGNGTGGYEQYF.